These T cell receptor beta chains were read from a single sample in a study of regulatory T cells in long-lasting Graves disease. Each CDR3 protein gets one entry after TCRdb re-called the multiplex PCR reads with MiXCR. The sample holds around 450,000 distinct CDR3 sequences, roughly 21% seen once. The material sequenced was peripheral blood mononuclear cells (PBMCs), taken when the disease was refractory, from a patient treated with antithyroid drugs. Source of these receptors: a female donor with Graves disease. The conserved cysteine and the conserved F or W are not part of the CDR3 here. Fields, in order: J gene, V gene, CDR3 protein.

j_call: TRBJ2-7; v_call: TRBV10-3; cdr3_aa: AISESAGTRSSYEQY
j_call: TRBJ1-4; v_call: TRBV28; cdr3_aa: ASSQGGANEKLF
j_call: TRBJ1-2; v_call: TRBV9; cdr3_aa: ASSGGGANYGYT
j_call: TRBJ2-7; v_call: TRBV11-2; cdr3_aa: ASSSSGGFYEQY
j_call: TRBJ1-1; v_call: TRBV14; cdr3_aa: ASSRERGGRTEAF
j_call: TRBJ2-7; v_call: TRBV24-1; cdr3_aa: ATSESSVHNWYEQY
j_call: TRBJ2-2; v_call: TRBV19; cdr3_aa: ATKGIHGELF
j_call: TRBJ2-7; v_call: TRBV2; cdr3_aa: ASSRDRGGYEQY
j_call: TRBJ2-4; v_call: TRBV5-1; cdr3_aa: ASSLSGGLRNIQY
j_call: TRBJ2-7; v_call: TRBV5-1; cdr3_aa: ASSTGASGRTSYEQY
j_call: TRBJ1-1; v_call: TRBV19; cdr3_aa: ASSLTGMNTEAL
j_call: TRBJ1-3; v_call: TRBV28; cdr3_aa: ASRPSGGEGNTIY
j_call: TRBJ2-7; v_call: TRBV9; cdr3_aa: ASSVHSGNYEQY
j_call: TRBJ2-3; v_call: TRBV6-2/TRBV6-3; cdr3_aa: ASSYGQTDTQY
j_call: TRBJ2-4; v_call: TRBV25-1; cdr3_aa: ASSERTGLNIQY
j_call: TRBJ2-5; v_call: TRBV5-6; cdr3_aa: ASSLGTSGRASQETQY
j_call: TRBJ2-7; v_call: TRBV6-1; cdr3_aa: ASSLMGFVDRAEQY
j_call: TRBJ2-7; v_call: TRBV3-1; cdr3_aa: ASSQDEGSPYEQY
j_call: TRBJ1-6; v_call: TRBV5-1; cdr3_aa: ASSLAEGGGSPLH
j_call: TRBJ2-2; v_call: TRBV11-2; cdr3_aa: ASSVQGASGELF
j_call: TRBJ2-3; v_call: TRBV6-4; cdr3_aa: ASTEGTGTDTQY
j_call: TRBJ2-7; v_call: TRBV30; cdr3_aa: AWNRDRGAYEQY
j_call: TRBJ1-1; v_call: TRBV29-1; cdr3_aa: SVLTGITWDAF
j_call: TRBJ2-7; v_call: TRBV2; cdr3_aa: ASAINEQY
j_call: TRBJ1-5; v_call: TRBV4-1; cdr3_aa: ASSQVLGPPRT
j_call: TRBJ1-3; v_call: TRBV19; cdr3_aa: ASTTGALSNTIY
j_call: TRBJ1-2; v_call: TRBV11-2; cdr3_aa: ASSLEGFGYT
j_call: TRBJ2-1; v_call: TRBV2; cdr3_aa: ASSDETGPSKF
j_call: TRBJ2-7; v_call: TRBV29-1; cdr3_aa: SAAGQATYEQY
j_call: TRBJ2-2; v_call: TRBV7-9; cdr3_aa: ASSEGLASDTGELF
j_call: TRBJ1-5; v_call: TRBV10-3; cdr3_aa: AISELGTDSNQPQH